This T cell receptor (beta chain) was recovered during a study of follicular helper T cells after annual influenza vaccination. General study points: Yearly vaccinations repeatedly recalled conserved clonotypes in ICOS+CD38+ cTfh. Most later recoveries of Day 7 ICOS+CD38+ clones were ICOS-CD38- cTfh. ICOS+CD38+ cTfh clonality tracked population frequency, and its change tracked circulating plasmablast change.

This sample's time point: 2015-2016 season, pre-vaccination. This clone was picked up one time. Its antigen is undetermined. Germline CDR1 MNHNS, CDR2 SASEGT. The CDR3 extends over 14 amino acids. The J segment lost 5 bases and the V segment lost 3 bases, leaving 5 bases of the junction unmatched. Data came from immunoSEQ multiplex PCR; TCRdb stores just in-frame clones and leaves some out. This table holds 12,000 or so clones, 60% to 80% found once. Sequencing used CXCR5+ CD38- circulating T follicular helper cells from blood, obtained on the day of influenza vaccination. Noted subset: circulating Tfh, non-naive CD4+CXCR5+PD-1+ (ICOS+CD38+ or ICOS-CD38-). The receptor comes from an adult who received the influenza vaccine. This chain links TRBV6-1 with TRBJ2-7; 9 nucleotides agree with TRBD1. CDR3 amino acids: CASSDGTGRNEQYF. The CDR3 nucleotides read TGTGCCAGCAGTGATGGGACAGGGAGGAACGAGCAGTACTTC.